These 6 T cell receptor beta chains share one sample of origin, sequenced in a study of cytomegalovirus exposure and HLA in healthy donors. PCR primers comprised 60 Vbeta and 13 Jbeta primers. Repertoires were generated with immunoSEQ multiplex PCR, while TCRdb's copy carries only in-frame clones and drops some. In the table there are fewer than 180,000 clones, 79% of which are singletons. Sequencing was done on a sample of PBMCs. The receptors were sampled from a man aged 45-60 years in good health and CMV-seropositive.

The V and J genes are TRBV2 and TRBJ2-4; tentatively, D is TRBD1 (7 bases). The V end was cut by 7 bases, the J end by 0 bases, with 19 bases between. Per germline, CDR1 SNHLY and CDR2 FYNNEI. The CDR3 totals 17 residues. In nucleotides, the CDR3 is TGTGCCAGCACGGGGGTAGGGGGCGCGGTAGCCAAAAACATTCAGTACTTC. Protein product: CASTGVGGAVAKNIQYF.

The rearrangement joins TRBV28 to TRBJ1-5; perhaps TRBD1 as D (5 bases). The V and J ends lost 8 bases and 1 base respectively, with 15 bases between them. The CDR3 loop spans 15 amino acids. In germline, CDR1 is MDHEN, CDR2 SYDVKM. The CDR3 loop is CASRSKGSSNQPQHF. In nucleotides, the CDR3 is TGTGCCAGCCGGAGTAAGGGGTCGAGCAATCAGCCCCAGCATTTT.

A few counts support this clone. The chain is built from TRBV11-2 and TRBJ2-7; 7 bases line up with TRBD1. Germline lookup yields CDR1 SGHAT and CDR2 FQNNGV. V shed 5 bases, J shed 6 bases, and the junction held 7 bases outside the gene matches. The CDR3 has 13 amino acids. CDR3 coding DNA: TGTGCCAGCAGCGAGGGGGCCCTTTTCGAGCAGTACTTC. This encodes CASSEGALFEQYF.

The table lists this clone with a few counts. This chain's CDR3 is CASSLDRGDTEAFF. CDR3 nucleotides: TGTGCCAGCAGCTTAGATAGGGGCGACACTGAAGCTTTCTTT. The gene calls are TRBV11-3 and TRBJ1-1; perhaps TRBD1 as D (5 bases). The germline V and J ends were trimmed by 0 bases and 3 bases, with 8 bases remaining between them. The CDR3 runs to 14 residues. Germline V gene sequence: CDR1 SGHNT, CDR2 YENEEA.

The chain recombines TRBV19 with TRBJ2-5; no firm D call. The CDR3 contains 13 residues. The V gene lost 4 bases and the J gene lost 7 bases, with 13 bases spanning the gap. From germline, CDR1 is LNHDA and CDR2 SQIVND (reference sequence). CDR3 region: CASSTEFRSTQYF. The CDR3 coding sequence is TGTGCCAGTAGTACAGAATTTAGATCGACCCAGTACTTC.

This chain links TRBV28 with TRBJ2-2, with 10 positions matching TRBD1. V lost 0 bases to trimming and J lost 7 bases; unmatched junction nucleotides: 5. Per germline, CDR1 MDHEN and CDR2 SYDVKM. The CDR3 is 16 residues long. The CDR3 protein is CASSLWGQGRIGELFF. The CDR3 bases are TGTGCCAGCAGTTTATGGGGACAGGGGCGGATCGGGGAGCTGTTTTTT.